A selection of T cell receptor beta chains follows, all from one sample in a study of T cells and Merkel cell carcinoma outcomes. Produced via immunoSEQ multiplex PCR; TCRdb's table is partial and in-frame only. This sample has approximately 3,000 clones, with around 96% found just once. Material: tumor tissue from Merkel cell carcinoma. The receptors stem from a human donor with Merkel cell carcinoma. Both conserved end residues are part of each CDR3. Each record gives: J gene, V gene, CDR3 protein.

J gene: TRBJ2-1
V gene: TRBV4-3
CDR3 protein: CASSQVWGPAGTGIYNEQFF

J gene: TRBJ1-2
V gene: TRBV28
CDR3 protein: CASSFSGNYGYTF

J gene: TRBJ1-1
V gene: TRBV19
CDR3 protein: CASSRQGNTEAFF

J gene: TRBJ2-1
V gene: TRBV7-5
CDR3 protein: CARSPIGLRSYNEQFF

J gene: TRBJ2-3
V gene: TRBV2
CDR3 protein: CASRYSRTDTQYF

J gene: TRBJ2-5
V gene: TRBV5-1
CDR3 protein: CASSFSGPPQTTQYF

J gene: TRBJ2-4
V gene: TRBV19
CDR3 protein: CASSIMRAKNIQYF

J gene: TRBJ2-7
V gene: TRBV5-4
CDR3 protein: CASSLGSLSYEQYF

J gene: TRBJ1-3
V gene: TRBV28
CDR3 protein: CASSKISRGNTIYF

J gene: TRBJ2-3
V gene: TRBV4-1
CDR3 protein: CASSQEKLAGADTQYF

J gene: TRBJ1-3
V gene: TRBV7-6
CDR3 protein: CASSLIQAGTDYSGNTIYF

J gene: TRBJ1-1
V gene: TRBV7-9
CDR3 protein: CASSRNRPNTEAFF

J gene: TRBJ2-5
V gene: TRBV18
CDR3 protein: CASSPRQGKESQYF

J gene: TRBJ1-1
V gene: TRBV10-2
CDR3 protein: CASRRQGANTEAFF

J gene: TRBJ2-5
V gene: TRBV28
CDR3 protein: CASKTGWGRPNQETQYF

J gene: TRBJ1-1
V gene: TRBV7-2
CDR3 protein: CASSSRIDTEAFF

J gene: TRBJ1-5
V gene: TRBV6-1
CDR3 protein: CVSSATGYQPQHF

J gene: TRBJ2-3
V gene: TRBV4-2
CDR3 protein: CASAAGQLTDTQYF

J gene: TRBJ1-1
V gene: TRBV7-9
CDR3 protein: CASSLAGGGAFF

J gene: TRBJ1-1
V gene: TRBV25-1
CDR3 protein: CASSELGRGKAFF

J gene: TRBJ1-5
V gene: TRBV15
CDR3 protein: CATRQGAFGNQPQHF

J gene: TRBJ1-2
V gene: TRBV28
CDR3 protein: CASSFINYGYTF

J gene: TRBJ1-6
V gene: TRBV15
CDR3 protein: CATSREINSPLHF

J gene: TRBJ2-1
V gene: TRBV11-3
CDR3 protein: CASSPRTSIAYNEQFF